This T cell receptor (beta chain) was found in a study of shared clonotypes between healthy human individuals. Naive CD8 cells lacked CD45RO, underwent positive selection for CCR7 and left out terminally differentiated effector memory CD45RA+ cells. Here immunoSEQ multiplex PCR was the method, and the copy in TCRdb shows in-frame clones only, minus some. Among about 2 million clones, less than 95% were seen once, and the ten largest hold more than 0.95%. The sequence derives from a man between 18 and 29 years old in good health. The sample was naive CD8+ T cells sorted from blood.

The CDR3 here is CASSQEVAGVTSYEQYF. The CDR3 DNA reads as TGCGCCAGCAGCCAAGAGGTAGCTGGAGTAACGTCCTACGAGCAGTACTTC. The J gene is TRBJ2-7, the V gene TRBV4-3, with D unresolved. V was shortened by 0 bases and J by 1 base, with 16 bases between the two germline ends. This CDR3 spans 17 amino acids. Germline V gene sequence: CDR1 LGHNA, CDR2 YSLEER.